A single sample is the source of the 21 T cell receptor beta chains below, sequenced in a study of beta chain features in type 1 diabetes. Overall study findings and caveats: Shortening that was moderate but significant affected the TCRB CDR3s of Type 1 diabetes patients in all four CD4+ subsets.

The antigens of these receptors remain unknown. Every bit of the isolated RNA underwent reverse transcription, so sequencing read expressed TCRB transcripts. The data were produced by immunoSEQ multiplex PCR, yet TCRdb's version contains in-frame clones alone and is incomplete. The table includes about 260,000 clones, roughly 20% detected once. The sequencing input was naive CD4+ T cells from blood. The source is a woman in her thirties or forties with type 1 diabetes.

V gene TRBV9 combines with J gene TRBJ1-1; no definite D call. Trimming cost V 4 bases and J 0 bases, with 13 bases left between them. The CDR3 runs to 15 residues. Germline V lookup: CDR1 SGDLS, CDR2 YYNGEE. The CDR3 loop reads CASSSDLGLNTEAFF. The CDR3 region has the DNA TGTGCCAGCAGCTCAGACCTGGGCCTGAACACTGAAGCTTTCTTT.

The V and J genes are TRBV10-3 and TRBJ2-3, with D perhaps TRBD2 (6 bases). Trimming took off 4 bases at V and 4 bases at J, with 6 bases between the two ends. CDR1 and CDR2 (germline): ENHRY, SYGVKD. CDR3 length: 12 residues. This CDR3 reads CAISGLADTQYF. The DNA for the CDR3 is TGTGCCATCAGTGGACTAGCAGATACGCAGTATTTT.

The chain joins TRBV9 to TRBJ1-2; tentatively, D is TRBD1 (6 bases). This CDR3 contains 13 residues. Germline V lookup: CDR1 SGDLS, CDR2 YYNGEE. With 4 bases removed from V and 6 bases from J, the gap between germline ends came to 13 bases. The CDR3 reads CASSRDTTDGYTF. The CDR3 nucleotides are TGTGCCAGCAGCCGGGACACCACAGATGGCTACACCTTC.

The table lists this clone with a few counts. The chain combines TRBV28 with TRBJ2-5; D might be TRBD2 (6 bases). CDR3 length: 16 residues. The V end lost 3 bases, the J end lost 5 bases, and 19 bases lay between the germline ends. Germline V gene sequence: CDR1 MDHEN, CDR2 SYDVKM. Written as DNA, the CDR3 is TGTGCCAGCAGTTTGGCTGCCCGGGGAGGCGGGGAGACCCAGTACTTC. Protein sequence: CASSLAARGGGETQYF.

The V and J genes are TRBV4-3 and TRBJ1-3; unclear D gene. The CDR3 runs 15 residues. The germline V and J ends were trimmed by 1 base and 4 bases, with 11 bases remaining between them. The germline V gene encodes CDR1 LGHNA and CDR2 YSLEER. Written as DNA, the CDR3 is TGCGCCAGCAGCCAAGTTGGAGGACCCGGAAACACCATATATTTT. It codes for CASSQVGGPGNTIYF.

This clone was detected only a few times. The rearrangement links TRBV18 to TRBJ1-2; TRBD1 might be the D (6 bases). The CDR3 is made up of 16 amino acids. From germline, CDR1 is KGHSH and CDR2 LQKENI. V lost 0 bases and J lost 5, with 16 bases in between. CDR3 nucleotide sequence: TGTGCCAGCTCACCACCGGCAGTAGCAGGGGCTTATGGCTACACCTTC. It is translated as CASSPPAVAGAYGYTF.

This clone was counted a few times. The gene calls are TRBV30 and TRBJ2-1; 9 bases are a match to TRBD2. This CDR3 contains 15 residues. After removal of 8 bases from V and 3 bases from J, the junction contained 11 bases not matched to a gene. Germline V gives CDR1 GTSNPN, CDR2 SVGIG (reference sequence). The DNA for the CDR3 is TGTGCCCTGGAGACGGGACTAGCTATCTACAATGAGCAGTTCTTC. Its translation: CALETGLAIYNEQFF.

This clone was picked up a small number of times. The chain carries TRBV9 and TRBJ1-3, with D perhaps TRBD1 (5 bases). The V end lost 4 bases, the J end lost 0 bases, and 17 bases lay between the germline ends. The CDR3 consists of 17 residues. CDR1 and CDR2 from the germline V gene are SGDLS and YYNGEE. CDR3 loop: CASSPRGGATSGNTIYF. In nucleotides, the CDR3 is TGTGCCAGCAGCCCCCGGGGAGGGGCAACCTCTGGAAACACCATATATTTT.

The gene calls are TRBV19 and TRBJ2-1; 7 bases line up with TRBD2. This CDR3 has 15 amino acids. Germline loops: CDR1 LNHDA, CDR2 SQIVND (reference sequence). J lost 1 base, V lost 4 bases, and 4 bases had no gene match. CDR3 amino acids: CASSKVGRSYNEQFF. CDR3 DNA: TGTGCCAGTAGTAAAGTCGGGAGGTCCTACAATGAGCAGTTCTTC. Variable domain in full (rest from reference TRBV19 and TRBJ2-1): DGGITQSPKYLFRKEGQNVTLSCEQNLNHDAMYWYRQDPGQGLRLIYYSQIVNDFQKGDIAEGYSVSREKKESFPLTVTSAQKNPTAFYLCASSKVGRSYNEQFFGPGTRLTVL.

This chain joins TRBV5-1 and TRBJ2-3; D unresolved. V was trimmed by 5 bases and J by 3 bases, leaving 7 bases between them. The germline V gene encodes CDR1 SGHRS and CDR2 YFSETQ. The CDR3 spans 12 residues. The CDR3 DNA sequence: TGCGCCAGCAGTCTAAGAACAGATACGCAGTATTTT. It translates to CASSLRTDTQYF.

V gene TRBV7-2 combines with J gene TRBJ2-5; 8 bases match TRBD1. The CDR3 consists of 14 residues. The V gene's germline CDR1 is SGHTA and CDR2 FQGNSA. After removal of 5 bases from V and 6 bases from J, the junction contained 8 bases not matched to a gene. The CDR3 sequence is CASSTGQGGKTQYF. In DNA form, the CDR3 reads TGTGCCAGCAGCACCGGACAGGGCGGGAAGACCCAGTACTTC. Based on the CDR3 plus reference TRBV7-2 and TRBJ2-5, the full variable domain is GAGVSQSPSNKVTEKGKDVELRCDPISGHTALYWYRQSLGQGLEFLIYFQGNSAPDKSGLPSDRFSAERTGGSVSTLTIQRTQQEDSAVYLCASSTGQGGKTQYFGPGTRLLVL.

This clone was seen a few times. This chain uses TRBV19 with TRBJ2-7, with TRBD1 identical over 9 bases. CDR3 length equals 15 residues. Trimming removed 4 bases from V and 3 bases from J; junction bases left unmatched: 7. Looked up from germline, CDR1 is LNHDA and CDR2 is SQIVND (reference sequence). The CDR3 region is CASSKGDRAIYEQYF. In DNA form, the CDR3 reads TGTGCCAGTAGTAAAGGGGACAGGGCCATCTACGAGCAGTACTTC.

CDR3 nucleotides: TGTGCCTGCGTGGGACAGGGACGGGAAAAACTGTTTTTT. It translates to CACVGQGREKLFF. The gene calls are TRBV30 and TRBJ1-4, with 9 nucleotides matching TRBD1. V was clipped by 6 bases and J by 8 bases; unmatched bases: 7. The germline V gene has CDR1 GTSNPN and CDR2 SVGIG (reference sequence). The CDR3 has 13 amino acids.

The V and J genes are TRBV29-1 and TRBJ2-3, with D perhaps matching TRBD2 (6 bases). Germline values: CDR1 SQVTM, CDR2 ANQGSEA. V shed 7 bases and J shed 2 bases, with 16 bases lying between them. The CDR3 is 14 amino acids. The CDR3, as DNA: TGCAGCGGGGGGTTCGGGGGTGTCACAGATACGCAGTATTTT. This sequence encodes CSGGFGGVTDTQYF.

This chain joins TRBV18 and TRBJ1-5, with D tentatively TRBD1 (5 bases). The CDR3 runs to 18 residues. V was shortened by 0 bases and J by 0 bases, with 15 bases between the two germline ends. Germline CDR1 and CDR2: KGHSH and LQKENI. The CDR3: CASSPPSSQGYSNQPQHF. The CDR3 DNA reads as TGTGCCAGCTCACCACCGAGTAGCCAGGGCTATAGCAATCAGCCCCAGCATTTT.

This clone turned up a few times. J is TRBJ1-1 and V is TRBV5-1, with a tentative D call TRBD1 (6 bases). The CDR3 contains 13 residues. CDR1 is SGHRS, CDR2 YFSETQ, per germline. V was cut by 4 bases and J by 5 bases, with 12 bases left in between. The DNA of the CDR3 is TGCGCCAGCAGCGTGGATGGACAGACTGAAGCTTTCTTT. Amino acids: CASSVDGQTEAFF.

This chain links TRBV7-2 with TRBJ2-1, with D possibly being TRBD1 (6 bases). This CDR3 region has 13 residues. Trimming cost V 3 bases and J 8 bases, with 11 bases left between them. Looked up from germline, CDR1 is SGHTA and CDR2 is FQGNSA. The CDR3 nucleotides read TGTGCCAGCAGCTTCGGACAGTTAGATGAGCAGTTCTTC. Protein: CASSFGQLDEQFF.

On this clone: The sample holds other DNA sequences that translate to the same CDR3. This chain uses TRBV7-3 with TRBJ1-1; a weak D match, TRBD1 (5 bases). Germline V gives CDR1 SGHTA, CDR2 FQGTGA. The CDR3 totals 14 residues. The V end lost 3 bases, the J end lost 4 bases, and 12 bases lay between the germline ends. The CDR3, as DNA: TGTGCCAGCAGCTTCGGGGGATTTGGCACTGAAGCTTTCTTT. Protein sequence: CASSFGGFGTEAFF.

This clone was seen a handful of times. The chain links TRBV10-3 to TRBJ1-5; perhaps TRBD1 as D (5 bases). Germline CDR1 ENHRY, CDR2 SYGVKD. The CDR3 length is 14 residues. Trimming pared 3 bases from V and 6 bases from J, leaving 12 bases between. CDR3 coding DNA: TGTGCCATCAGTGACTGGACGGGGGGTCAGCCCCAGCATTTT. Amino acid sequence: CAISDWTGGQPQHF.

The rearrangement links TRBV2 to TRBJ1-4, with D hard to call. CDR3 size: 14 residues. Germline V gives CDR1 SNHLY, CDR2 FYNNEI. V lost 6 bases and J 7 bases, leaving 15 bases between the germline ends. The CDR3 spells CASRGRGFGEKLFF. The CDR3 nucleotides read TGTGCCAGCAGAGGAAGAGGGTTCGGTGAAAAACTGTTTTTT.

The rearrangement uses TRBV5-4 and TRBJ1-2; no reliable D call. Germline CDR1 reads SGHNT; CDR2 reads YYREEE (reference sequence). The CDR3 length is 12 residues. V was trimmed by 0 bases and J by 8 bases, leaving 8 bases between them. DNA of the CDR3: TGTGCCAGCAGCTTGGTCCGAGGGGGCTACACCTTC. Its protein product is CASSLVRGGYTF.